The rows below give T cell receptor beta chains drawn from one sample of a study of Graves' ophthalmopathy and Graves' hyperthyroidism. TCRdb reanalysed the multiplex PCR reads using MiXCR and keeps one entry per CDR3 protein. The profile shows a few hundred thousand distinct CDR3 sequences, roughly 39% of them singletons. Sequencing input: peripheral blood or thyroid tissue (not recorded which). The origin of the receptors is an adult man with Graves' hyperthyroidism. The CDR3 runs from the conserved cysteine through the conserved F or W. Each record gives: V gene, D gene, J gene, clone size, CDR3 protein, CDR3 DNA. The D gene is left open where the match is weak. Clone size is stated in some rows and not others, as once, few, many or a class when expanded.

>TRBV4-1|NA|TRBJ1-5|NA
CASSTRQEAQQPQHF
TGCGCCAGCAGCACCCGACAGGAGGCTCAGCAGCCCCAGCATTTT
>TRBV2|NA|TRBJ2-7|many
CASSFDGAYEQYF
TGTGCCAGCAGTTTCGACGGAGCCTACGAGCAGTACTTC
>TRBV15|NA|TRBJ1-1|NA
CATSSDRGNTEAFF
TGTGCCACCAGCAGTGATAGGGGGAACACTGAAGCTTTCTTT
>TRBV5-1|NA|TRBJ2-3|NA
CASSGVTGSSTDTQYF
TGCGCCAGCAGCGGGGTAACAGGATCTAGCACAGATACGCAGTATTTT
>TRBV7-2|TRBD2|TRBJ2-7|NA
CASGMGLAGTFSSYEQYF
TGTGCCAGCGGCATGGGACTAGCGGGAACATTCAGCTCCTACGAGCAGTACTTC
>TRBV7-9|NA|TRBJ1-5|few
CASSFGSGNQPQHF
TGTGCCAGCAGTTTCGGCAGCGGCAATCAGCCCCAGCATTTT
>TRBV7-6|NA|TRBJ2-2|NA
CASSLGRAKELFF
TGTGCCAGCAGCTTAGGACGGGCTAAGGAGCTGTTTTTT
>TRBV13|NA|TRBJ2-7|many
CASSSMEDIYEQYF
TGTGCCAGCAGCTCGATGGAGGACATCTACGAGCAGTACTTC
>TRBV15|NA|TRBJ2-5|NA
CATSRTASETQYF
TGTGCCACCAGCAGGACAGCCTCGGAGACCCAGTACTTC
>TRBV2|NA|TRBJ2-5|NA
CASRGAVKDEQYF
TGTGCCAGCAGAGGGGCGGTCAAGGATGAGCAGTACTTC
>TRBV5-1|TRBD2|TRBJ2-7|few
CASSLVGGRRIYEQYF
TGCGCCAGCAGCTTGGTTGGCGGGAGGAGAATCTACGAGCAGTACTTC
>TRBV2|NA|TRBJ2-7|many
CASRGSWDTSNEQYF
TGTGCCAGCAGGGGTTCCTGGGACACCAGCAACGAGCAGTACTTC
>TRBV29-1|NA|TRBJ2-7|NA
CGVGWTLNTGGQYF
TGCGGCGTTGGATGGACGTTAAACACCGGCGGGCAGTACTTC
>TRBV20-1|TRBD1|TRBJ1-3|NA
CSARKTGGFSGNTIYF
TGCAGTGCTAGAAAAACAGGGGGCTTCTCTGGAAACACCATATATTTT
>TRBV9|NA|TRBJ2-1|NA
CASSFDRDGNSYNEQFF
TGTGCCAGCAGCTTCGACCGGGACGGCAACTCCTACAATGAGCAGTTCTTC
>TRBV20-1|NA|TRBJ2-7|many
CSASGTLEQYF
TGCAGTGCTAGCGGGACCTTGGAGCAGTACTTC
>TRBV29-1|NA|TRBJ1-1|many
CSVRDAGEAFF
TGCAGCGTTCGGGACGCGGGTGAAGCTTTCTTT
>TRBV25-1|TRBD1|TRBJ2-2|few
CASSLRGGRGTSQALLNTGELFF
TGTGCCAGCAGTTTACGAGGGGGCAGGGGGACCTCTCAAGCCCTCCTGAACACCGGGGAGCTGTTTTTT
>TRBV2|TRBD1|TRBJ1-2|NA
CASWGQGSGYTF
TGTGCCAGCTGGGGACAGGGTAGTGGCTACACCTTC
>TRBV2|NA|TRBJ1-5|many
CASSEGDVAWQPQHF
TGTGCCAGCAGTGAAGGAGATGTGGCGTGGCAGCCCCAGCATTTT
>TRBV7-9|TRBD1|TRBJ1-2|few
CASSLPTGGTGYGYTF
TGTGCCAGCAGCTTACCGACAGGGGGTACCGGCTATGGCTACACCTTC
>TRBV27|NA|TRBJ1-2|NA
CASSYSSVGGYTF
TGTGCCAGCAGTTACAGTTCGGTCGGGGGCTACACCTTC
>TRBV6-5|TRBD1|TRBJ1-1|NA
CASSKTGDVF
TGTGCCAGCAGTAAAACAGGGGACGTCTTT
>TRBV20-1|NA|TRBJ1-2|many
CSARVGSDYYGYTF
TGCAGTGCTAGAGTCGGGTCAGACTACTATGGCTACACCTTC
>TRBV30|TRBD1|TRBJ2-5|NA
CAWSTTGGIETQYF
TGTGCCTGGAGTACAACAGGGGGCATAGAGACCCAGTACTTC
>TRBV6-5|NA|TRBJ2-5|many
CASSSNLDRQETQYF
TGTGCCAGCAGTTCCAATTTGGACAGACAAGAGACCCAGTACTTC
>TRBV19|TRBD1|TRBJ1-6|many
CASKKGTGGFNSPLHF
TGTGCCAGTAAAAAGGGGACAGGAGGATTCAATTCACCCCTCCACTTT
>TRBV20-1|NA|TRBJ1-1|many
CSARVQFEAFF
TGCAGTGCTAGAGTTCAATTCGAAGCTTTCTTT
>TRBV7-8|NA|TRBJ1-1|NA
CASSLARMRTEAFF
TGTGCCAGCAGCTTAGCGCGTATGCGGACTGAAGCTTTCTTT
>TRBV29-1|NA|TRBJ1-6|many
CSVAIGGAPLHF
TGCAGCGTTGCTATCGGAGGAGCACCCCTCCACTTT
>TRBV5-6|NA|TRBJ2-7|many
CASSLAGKVQYF
TGTGCCAGCAGCTTGGCAGGTAAAGTGCAGTACTTC
>TRBV29-1|TRBD2|TRBJ2-7|once
CSVMGLAGDHEQYF
TGCAGCGTGATGGGACTAGCGGGGGATCACGAGCAGTACTTC
>TRBV13|TRBD1|TRBJ2-5|NA
CASSFGDRGKETQYF
TGTGCCAGCAGCTTCGGGGACAGGGGGAAGGAGACCCAGTACTTC
>TRBV15|NA|TRBJ1-5|NA
CATSSLRQANQPQHF
TGTGCCACCAGCAGTTTAAGACAGGCCAATCAGCCCCAGCATTTT
>TRBV15|NA|TRBJ2-5|NA
CATSSFFEGTQETQYF
TGTGCCACCAGCAGTTTCTTCGAGGGGACCCAAGAGACCCAGTACTTC
>TRBV6-5|NA|TRBJ1-5|NA
CASGRRTKDSNQPQHF
TGTGCCAGCGGAAGACGGACAAAGGATAGCAATCAGCCCCAGCATTTT
>TRBV12-3/TRBV12-4|NA|TRBJ1-6|NA
CASTPWARQNSPLHF
TGTGCCAGCACCCCGTGGGCTAGGCAAAATTCACCCCTCCACTTT